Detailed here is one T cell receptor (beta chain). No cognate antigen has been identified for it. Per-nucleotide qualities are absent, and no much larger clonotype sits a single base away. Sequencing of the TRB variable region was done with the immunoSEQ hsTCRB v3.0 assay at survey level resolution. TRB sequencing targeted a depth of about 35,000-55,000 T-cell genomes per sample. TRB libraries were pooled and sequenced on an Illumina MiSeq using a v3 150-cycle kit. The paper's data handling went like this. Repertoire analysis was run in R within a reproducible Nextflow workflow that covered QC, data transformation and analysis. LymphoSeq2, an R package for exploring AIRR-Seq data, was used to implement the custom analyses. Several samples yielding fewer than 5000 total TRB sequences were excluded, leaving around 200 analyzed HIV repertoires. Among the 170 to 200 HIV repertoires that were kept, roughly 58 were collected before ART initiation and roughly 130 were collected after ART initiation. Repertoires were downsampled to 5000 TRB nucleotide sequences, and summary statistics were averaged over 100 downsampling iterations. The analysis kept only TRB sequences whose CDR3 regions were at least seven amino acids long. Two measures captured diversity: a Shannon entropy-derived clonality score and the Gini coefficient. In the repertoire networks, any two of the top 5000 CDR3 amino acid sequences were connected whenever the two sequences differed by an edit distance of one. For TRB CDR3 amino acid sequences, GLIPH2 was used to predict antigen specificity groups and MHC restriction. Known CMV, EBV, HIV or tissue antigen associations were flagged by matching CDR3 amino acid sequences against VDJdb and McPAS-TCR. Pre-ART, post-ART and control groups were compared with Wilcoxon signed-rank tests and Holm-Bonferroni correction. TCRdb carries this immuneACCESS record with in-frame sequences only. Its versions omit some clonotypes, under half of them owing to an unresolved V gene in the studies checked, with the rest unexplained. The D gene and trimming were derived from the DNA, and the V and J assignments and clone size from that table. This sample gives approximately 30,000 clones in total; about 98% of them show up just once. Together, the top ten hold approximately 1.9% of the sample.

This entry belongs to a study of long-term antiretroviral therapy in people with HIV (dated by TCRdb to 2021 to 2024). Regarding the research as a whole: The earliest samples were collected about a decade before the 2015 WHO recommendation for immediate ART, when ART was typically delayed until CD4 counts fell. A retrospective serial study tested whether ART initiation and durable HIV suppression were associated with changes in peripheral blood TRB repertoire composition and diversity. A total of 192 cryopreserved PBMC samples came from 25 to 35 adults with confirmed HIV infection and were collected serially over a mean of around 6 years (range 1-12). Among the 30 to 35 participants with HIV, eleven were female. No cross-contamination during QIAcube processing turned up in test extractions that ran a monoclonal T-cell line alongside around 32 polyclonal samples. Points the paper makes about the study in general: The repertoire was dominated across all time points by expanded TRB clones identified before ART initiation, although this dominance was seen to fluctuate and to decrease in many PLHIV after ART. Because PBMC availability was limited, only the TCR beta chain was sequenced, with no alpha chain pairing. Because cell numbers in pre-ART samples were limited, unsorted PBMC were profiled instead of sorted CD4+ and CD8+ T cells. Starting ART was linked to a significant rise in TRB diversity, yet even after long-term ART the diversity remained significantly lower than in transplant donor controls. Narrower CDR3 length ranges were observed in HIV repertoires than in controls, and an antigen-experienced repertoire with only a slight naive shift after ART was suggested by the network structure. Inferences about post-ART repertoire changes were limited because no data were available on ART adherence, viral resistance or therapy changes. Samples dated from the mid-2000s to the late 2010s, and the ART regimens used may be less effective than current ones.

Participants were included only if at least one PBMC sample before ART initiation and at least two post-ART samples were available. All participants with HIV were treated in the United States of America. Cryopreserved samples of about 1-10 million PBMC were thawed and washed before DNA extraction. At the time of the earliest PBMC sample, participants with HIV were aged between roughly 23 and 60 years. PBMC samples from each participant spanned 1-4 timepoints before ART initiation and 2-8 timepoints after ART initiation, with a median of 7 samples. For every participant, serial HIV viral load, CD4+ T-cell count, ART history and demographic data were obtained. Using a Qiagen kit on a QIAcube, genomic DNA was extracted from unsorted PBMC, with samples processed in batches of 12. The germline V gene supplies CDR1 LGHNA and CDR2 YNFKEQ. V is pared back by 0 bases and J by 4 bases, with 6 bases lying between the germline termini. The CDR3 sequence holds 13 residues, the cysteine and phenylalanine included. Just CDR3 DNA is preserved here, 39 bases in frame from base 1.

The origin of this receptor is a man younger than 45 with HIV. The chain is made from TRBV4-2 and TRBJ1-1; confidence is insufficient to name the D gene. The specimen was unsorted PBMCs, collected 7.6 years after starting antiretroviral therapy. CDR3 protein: CASSQEAVTEAFF. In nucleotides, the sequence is TGTGCCAGCAGCCAAGAGGCGGTCACTGAAGCTTTCTTT.